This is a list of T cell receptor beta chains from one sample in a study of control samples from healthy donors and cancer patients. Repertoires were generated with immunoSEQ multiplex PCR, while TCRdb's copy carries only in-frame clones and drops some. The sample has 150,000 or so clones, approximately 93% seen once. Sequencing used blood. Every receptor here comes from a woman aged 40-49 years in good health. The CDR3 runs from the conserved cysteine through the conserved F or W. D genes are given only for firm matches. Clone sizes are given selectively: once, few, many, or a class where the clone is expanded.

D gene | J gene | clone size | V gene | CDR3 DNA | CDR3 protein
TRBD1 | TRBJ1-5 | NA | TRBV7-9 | TGTGCCAGCAGCTCAGGCGGGACAGGGATTAGCAATCAGCCCCAGCATTTT | CASSSGGTGISNQPQHF
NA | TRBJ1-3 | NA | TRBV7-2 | TGTGCCAGCAGCTACTACCACTCTGGAAACACCATATATTTT | CASSYYHSGNTIYF
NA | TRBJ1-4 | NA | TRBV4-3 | TGCGCCAGCAGCCAGGAACAGGTTGGAGGTGAAAAACTGTTTTTT | CASSQEQVGGEKLFF
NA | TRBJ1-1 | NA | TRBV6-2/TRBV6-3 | TGTGCCAGCAGTTACTCAGTCCCGAACACTGAAGCTTTCTTT | CASSYSVPNTEAFF
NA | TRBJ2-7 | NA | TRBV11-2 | TGTGCCAGCAGCTTAGACACGGGGGCCTCGTACGAGCAGTACTTC | CASSLDTGASYEQYF
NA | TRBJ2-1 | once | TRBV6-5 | TGTGCCAGCAGTTACTCTAGCGTTTGGGCCTACAATGAGCAGTTCTTC | CASSYSSVWAYNEQFF
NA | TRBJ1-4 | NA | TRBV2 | TGTGCCAGCAGTGGGCTAAGGGGGTACCAAAATGAAAAACTGTTTTTT | CASSGLRGYQNEKLFF
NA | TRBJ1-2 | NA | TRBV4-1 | TGCGCCAGCAGCCAAGGGTTAGGGAATTATGGCTACACCTTC | CASSQGLGNYGYTF
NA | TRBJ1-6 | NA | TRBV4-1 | TGCGCCAGCAGCCAAGATCCCAGCAATCTAGATAATTCACCCCTCCACTTT | CASSQDPSNLDNSPLHF
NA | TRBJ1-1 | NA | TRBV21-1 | TGTGCCAGCAGCAAATGGAACCCAGAAGGTTACACTGAAGCTTTCTTT | CASSKWNPEGYTEAFF
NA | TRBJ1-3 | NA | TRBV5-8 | TGTGCCAGCAGCTTGGACGGAATAGGTGGAAACACCATATATTTT | CASSLDGIGGNTIYF
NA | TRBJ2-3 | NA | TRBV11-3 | TGTGCCAGCAGCCCGAATGCAGATACGCAGTATTTT | CASSPNADTQYF
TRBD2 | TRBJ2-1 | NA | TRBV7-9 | TGTGCCAGCAGCCCCGGACTAGCCTCCTACAATGAGCAGTTCTTC | CASSPGLASYNEQFF
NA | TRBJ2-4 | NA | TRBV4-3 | TGCGCCAGCAGCCAAACGGATAAGGCCAAAAACATTCAGTACTTC | CASSQTDKAKNIQYF
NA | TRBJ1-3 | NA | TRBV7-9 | TGTGCCAGCAGCTTAGCATTGTCTGGAAACACCATATATTTT | CASSLALSGNTIYF
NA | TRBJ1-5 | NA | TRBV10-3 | TGTGCCATCAGTGATTCGGGGGGAAATCAGCCCCAGCATTTT | CAISDSGGNQPQHF
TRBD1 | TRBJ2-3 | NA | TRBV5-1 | TGCGCCAGCAGCTTACAGGGGGGCGCAGATACGCAGTATTTT | CASSLQGGADTQYF
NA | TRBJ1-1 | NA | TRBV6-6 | TGTGCCAGCAGTTCAGGGGTTGAGAACACTGAAGCTTTCTTT | CASSSGVENTEAFF
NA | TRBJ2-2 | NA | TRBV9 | TGTGCCAGCAGCACAGTCCCATTAGACACCGGGGAGCTGTTTTTT | CASSTVPLDTGELFF
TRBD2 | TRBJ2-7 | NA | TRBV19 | TGTGCCAGTAGTATCGGCGGGGGGAGGAACTACGAGCAGTACTTC | CASSIGGGRNYEQYF
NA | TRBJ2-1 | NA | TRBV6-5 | TGTGCCAGCCAGAGACAGGTTAACAATGAGCAGTTCTTC | CASQRQVNNEQFF
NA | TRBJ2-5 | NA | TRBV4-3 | TGCGCCAGCAGCCAAGATTGGGGAACAGAGACCCAGTACTTC | CASSQDWGTETQYF
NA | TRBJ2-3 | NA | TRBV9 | TGTGCCAGCAGCGTAGCGACAAGCACAGATACGCAGTATTTT | CASSVATSTDTQYF
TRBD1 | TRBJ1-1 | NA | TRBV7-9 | TGTGCCAGCAGCATCGGACAGGGAGACTCTGAAGCTTTCTTT | CASSIGQGDSEAFF
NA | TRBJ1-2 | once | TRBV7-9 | TGTGCCAGCAGCTTACCCCGGTTCTATGGCTACACCTTC | CASSLPRFYGYTF
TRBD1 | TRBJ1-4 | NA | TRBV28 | TGTGCCAGCAGTTCTCCTCGGACAGGGGCTAATGAAAAACTGTTTTTT | CASSSPRTGANEKLFF
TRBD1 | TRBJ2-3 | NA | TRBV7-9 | TGTGCCAGCAGCCCCCTCGCCGGGACAGGAGGAGATACGCAGTATTTT | CASSPLAGTGGDTQYF
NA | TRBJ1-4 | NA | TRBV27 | TGTGCCAGCAGTCAGATCCGGGCTCCCGGTGAAAAACTGTTTTTT | CASSQIRAPGEKLFF
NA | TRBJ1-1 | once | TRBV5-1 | TGCGCCAGCAGCTTGGCTCGGAACACTGAAGCTTTCTTT | CASSLARNTEAFF
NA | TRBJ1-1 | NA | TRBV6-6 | TGTGCCAGCAGTTACTCGGACTCACTGAACACTGAAGCTTTCTTT | CASSYSDSLNTEAFF
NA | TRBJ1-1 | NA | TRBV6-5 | TGTGCCAGCAGTCCCATCCAAGACAGGCCGCTCTTT | CASSPIQDRPLF
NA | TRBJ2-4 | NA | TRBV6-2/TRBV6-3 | TGTGCCAGCAGTGTCAGGGGAAACATTCAGTACTTC | CASSVRGNIQYF
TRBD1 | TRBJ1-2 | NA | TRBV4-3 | TGCGCCAGCAGCCCCCTGGGACAGGCGGTGGGCTACACCTTC | CASSPLGQAVGYTF
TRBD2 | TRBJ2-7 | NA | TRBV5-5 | TGTGCCAGCAGCAGGGACTACTACGAGCAGTACTTC | CASSRDYYEQYF
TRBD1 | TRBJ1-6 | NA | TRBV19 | TGTGCCAGTTGCCGGGACAGGTTGAGCTCACCCCTCCACTTT | CASCRDRLSSPLHF
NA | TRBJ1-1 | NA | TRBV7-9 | TGTGCCAGCAGCCCTCCTAGGGGAGATACTGAAGCTTTCTTT | CASSPPRGDTEAFF
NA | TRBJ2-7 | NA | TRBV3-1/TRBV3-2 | TGTGCCAGCAGCCAAGATGCAAGGGAGCAGTACTTC | CASSQDAREQYF
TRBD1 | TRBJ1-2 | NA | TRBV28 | TGTGCCAGCAGTCAACAGGACAGGGGGCTGGTCTACACCTTC | CASSQQDRGLVYTF
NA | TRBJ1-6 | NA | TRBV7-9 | TGTGCCAGCAGCTTAGGGCCAGCTAGTTCACCCCTCCACTTT | CASSLGPASSPLHF
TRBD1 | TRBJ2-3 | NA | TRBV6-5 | TGTGCCAGCAGGGAGGTAACAGGGGCGGGAGATACGCAGTATTTT | CASREVTGAGDTQYF
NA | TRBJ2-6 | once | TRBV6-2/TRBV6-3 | TGTGCCAGCAGTTCCCTCCTGCCTGGGGCCAACGTCCTGACTTTC | CASSSLLPGANVLTF
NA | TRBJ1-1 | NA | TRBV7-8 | TGTGCCAGCAGTTGGGGACCGGGGGGCACTGAAGCTTTCTTT | CASSWGPGGTEAFF
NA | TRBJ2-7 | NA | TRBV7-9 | TGTGCCAGCAGCTTTTCCCTGGCTAGCTACTACGAGCAGTACTTC | CASSFSLASYYEQYF
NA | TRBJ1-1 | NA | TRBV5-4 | TGTGCCAGCAGTTACGACAGAAACACTGAAGCTTTCTTT | CASSYDRNTEAFF
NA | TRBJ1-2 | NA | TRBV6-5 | TGTGCCAGCAGTTACGGCCGGGCGGACTATGGCTACACCTTC | CASSYGRADYGYTF
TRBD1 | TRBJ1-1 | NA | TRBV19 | TGTGCCAGTAACCCGACAGGGGGCAACACTGAAGCTTTCTTT | CASNPTGGNTEAFF
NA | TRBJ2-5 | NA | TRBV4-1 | TGCGCCAGCAGCCAAGATCGAAGGGGAGAGACCCAGTACTTC | CASSQDRRGETQYF
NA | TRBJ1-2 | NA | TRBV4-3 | TGCGCCAGCAGCCAAGAAACAGGGCTTGTTGGCTACACCTTC | CASSQETGLVGYTF
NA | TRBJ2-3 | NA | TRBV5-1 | TGCGCCAGCAGCTTGTCCAGCACAGATACGCAGTATTTT | CASSLSSTDTQYF
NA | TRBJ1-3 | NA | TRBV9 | TGTGCCAGCAGCGGGCAGGGGCTGACTGGAAACACCATATATTTT | CASSGQGLTGNTIYF
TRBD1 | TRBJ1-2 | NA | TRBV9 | TGTGCCAGCACCTTTGGGGCGGCAGGGGGTAACTATGGCTACACCTTC | CASTFGAAGGNYGYTF